The 23 T cell receptor beta chains below come from one sample, sequenced in a study of metastatic and nonmetastatic thyroid tumors. TCRdb reprocessed the PCR reads via MiXCR. This table has about 27,000 clones, about 15% appearing once. All patients were untreated before thyroid surgery. Sequencing input: blood. The receptors shown here come from a male donor with papillary thyroid cancer or a benign thyroid nodule (not recorded which). Some clones in this sample may be carry-over from other donors' samples.

This clone was seen repeatedly, ten times or more. The genes are TRBV30 and TRBJ2-6; weak D call: TRBD1 (5 bases). The CDR3 runs to 14 residues. V shed 4 bases and J shed 4 bases, with 11 bases lying between them. Germline V lookup: CDR1 GTSNPN, CDR2 SVGIG (reference sequence). The CDR3 DNA reads TGTGCCTGGATCACAGGTTCGGGGGCCAACGTCCTGACTTTC. Its translation is CAWITGSGANVLTF.

This clone was seen ten or more times. J is TRBJ1-2 and V is TRBV7-2; TRBD1 might be the D (6 bases). Germline V lookup: CDR1 SGHTA, CDR2 FQGNSA. Deletions cut 4 bases from V and 8 bases from J, with 20 bases between. The CDR3 consists of 15 residues. CDR3 sequence (DNA): TGTGCCAGCAGCTCCGACAGGACCACTATGGACGGCTACACCTTC. Translated, it gives CASSSDRTTMDGYTF.

In its sample, this clone was seen a few times. J is TRBJ2-7 and V is TRBV5-1, with TRBD2 identical over 8 bases. The length of the CDR3 is 13 residues. J lost 5 bases, V lost 0 bases, and 1 base had no gene match. Germline values: CDR1 SGHRS, CDR2 YFSETQ. CDR3 sequence (DNA): TGCGCCAGCAGCTTGGGGACTAGCAACGAGCAGTACTTC. It codes for CASSLGTSNEQYF.

This clone was seen many times. The chain uses TRBV6-1 and TRBJ1-5; D call uncertain. There are 15 residues in the CDR3. Germline values: CDR1 MNHNS, CDR2 SASEGT. The ends were cut back, 6 bases at V and 2 bases at J, with 14 bases in the middle. CDR3 DNA: TGTGCCAGCAGCTCCACACGGACGGGCAATCAGCCCCAGCATTTT. Protein: CASSSTRTGNQPQHF.

This clone was seen ten or more times. The chain employs TRBV27 and TRBJ2-5; 12 bases map to TRBD1. Trimming took 4 bases from V and 5 from J; bases not matched to a gene: 5. Germline-derived CDR1 and CDR2 are MNHEY and SMNVEV (reference sequence). CDR3 length equals 15 residues. This CDR3 reads CASSSGTGGSETQYF. The CDR3 region has the DNA TGTGCCAGCAGTTCCGGGACAGGGGGCAGCGAGACCCAGTACTTC.

This clone occurred many times. The CDR3 reads CASSPNTGGSTEAFF. Here the CDR3 DNA reads TGCGCCAGCAGCCCCAACACAGGGGGAAGCACTGAAGCTTTCTTT. The chain recombines TRBV5-1 with TRBJ1-1; 8 positions agree with TRBD1. CDR3 size: 15 residues. The germline V gene has CDR1 SGHRS and CDR2 YFSETQ. V was clipped by 4 bases and J by 4 bases; unmatched bases: 9.

There are a few counts of this clone. The CDR3: CASKGSPNTGELFF. CDR3 bases: TGCGCCAGCAAGGGCAGCCCGAACACCGGGGAGCTGTTTTTT. J is TRBJ2-2 and V is TRBV5-1; D gene uncertain. The germline V gene has CDR1 SGHRS and CDR2 YFSETQ. V was trimmed by 6 bases and J by 0 bases, leaving 9 bases between them. The CDR3 consists of 14 residues.

By share, this clone ranks as medium-sized. The chain uses TRBV30 and TRBJ2-7; TRBD2 matches at 11 bases. Trimming took 5 bases from V and 6 from J; bases not matched to a gene: 3. The CDR3 sequence is 12 residues long. CDR1 and CDR2 (germline): GTSNPN, SVGIG (reference sequence). In nucleotides, the CDR3 is TGTGCCTGGGCGACTAGCGGGGTCGAGCAGTACTTC. Its protein product is CAWATSGVEQYF.

This clone was observed many times. The genes are TRBV7-6 and TRBJ2-7; no firm D call. Germline CDR1 is SGHVS and CDR2 is FNYEAQ. CDR3 length: 14 residues. Deletions cut 5 bases from V and 0 bases from J, with 11 bases between. The CDR3 DNA reads TGTGCCAGCAGCCTCCGATATTCCTCCTACGAGCAGTACTTC. Translated, it gives CASSLRYSSYEQYF.

Note on this clone: A read error may account for a junction end that differs from germline. The CDR3: CSASVGGRNQLQHF. In nucleotides, the CDR3 is TGCAGTGCTAGTGTGGGGGGCCGCAATCAGCTCCAGCATTTT. This chain links TRBV20-1 with TRBJ1-5; a possible D gene is TRBD1 (6 bases). The germline V gene encodes CDR1 DFQATT and CDR2 SNEGSKA (reference sequence). The CDR3 is 14 residues long.

There are a few counts of this clone. At one of its ends the junction is not consistent with the germline gene, which may arise from a read error. The chain joins TRBV9 to TRBJ2-3; D possibly corresponds to TRBD2 (5 bases). Germline V CDR1 and CDR2: SGDLS, YYNGEE. The CDR3 is 17 amino acids. CDR3 loop: CASSVDFSIGIGDTQYF. CDR3 DNA sequence: TGTGCCAGCAGCGTAGACTTTTCTATCGGGATCGGGGATACACAGTATTTT.

Worth noting for this clone: The CDR3 does not end in the conserved phenylalanine or tryptophan, so this is likely a read error. The chain links TRBV6-1 to TRBJ1-1, with 7 bases aligning to TRBD1. The length of the CDR3 is 13 residues. CDR1 and CDR2 from the germline V gene are MNHNS and SASEGT. J lost 1 base, V lost 6 bases, and 2 bases had no gene match. Here the CDR3 reads CASRRQGNTEAFL. CDR3 in DNA: TGTGCCAGCAGGAGACAGGGGAACACTGAAGCTTTCCTT.

There are many counts of this clone. The rearrangement joins TRBV7-2 to TRBJ1-3, with D possibly being TRBD1 (5 bases). This CDR3 has 13 residues. The germline gives CDR1 SGHTA, CDR2 FQGNSA. Trimming shortened V by 6 bases and J by 4 bases, and 10 bases separated the two germline ends. CDR3 sequence (DNA): TGTGCCAGCAGTTTGGGACGGGGAAACACCATATATTTT. Translation gives CASSLGRGNTIYF. Using reference TRBV7-2 and TRBJ1-3 for the parts outside the CDR3, the full variable domain is GAGVSQSPSNKVTEKGKDVELRCDPISGHTALYWYRQSLGQGLEFLIYFQGNSAPDKSGLPSDRFSAERTGGSVSTLTIQRTQQEDSAVYLCASSLGRGNTIYFGEGSWLTVV.

This clone was found many times. The V gene is TRBV15, the J gene TRBJ2-1; D remains unclear. V lost 7 bases to trimming and J lost 5 bases, with 15 bases between them. The CDR3 spans 14 residues. The V gene's germline CDR1 is LNHNV and CDR2 YYDKDF (reference sequence). The CDR3, as DNA: TGTGCCACCAAGACTGGAAAGACGGACAATGAGCAGTTCTTC. Translated: CATKTGKTDNEQFF.

Ten or more counts support this clone. This chain connects TRBV13 to TRBJ2-1, with D possibly TRBD2 on 6 matching bases. V was pared by 4 bases and J by 6 bases, with 19 bases between. In germline, CDR1 is PRHDT, CDR2 FYEKMQ (reference sequence). This CDR3 is 16 amino acids long. In nucleotides, the CDR3 is TGTGCCAGCAGCTCGAGCCTAGCGAGGCCCCCCAATGAGCAGTTCTTC. It encodes CASSSSLARPPNEQFF.

Note on this clone: An end of the junction does not agree with germline; a read error may underlie this. The chain combines TRBV12-3 or TRBV12-4 with TRBJ2-1; D gene unclear. The CDR3 runs to 14 residues. The CDR3 is CASSWGTAEVERFF. The CDR3 DNA reads TGTGCCAGCAGCTGGGGAACGGCAGAGGTTGAGCGGTTCTTC.

This clone was seen a handful of times. The chain carries TRBV6-5 and TRBJ1-6; D possibly corresponds to TRBD1 (5 bases). Trimming took off 0 bases at V and 9 bases at J, with 12 bases between the two ends. There are 15 residues in the CDR3. Germline CDR1 MNHEY, CDR2 SVGAGI. The CDR3, as DNA: TGTGCCAGCAGTTACTCCCAGGGAGTAGCTTCACCCCTCCACTTT. It encodes CASSYSQGVASPLHF.

This clone was picked up many times. V and J are TRBV9 and TRBJ1-5; 7 nucleotides line up with TRBD1. V lost 5 bases and J lost 3; bases outside the gene matches: 5. In germline, CDR1 is SGDLS, CDR2 YYNGEE. The CDR3 has 14 residues. CDR3 loop: CASSDDRANQPQHF. The CDR3 nucleotides read TGTGCCAGCAGTGACGACAGGGCCAATCAGCCCCAGCATTTT.

This clone has a handful of counts. V usage is TRBV5-1 and J usage is TRBJ2-1; 11 positions agree with TRBD1. V lost 0 bases to trimming and J lost 15 bases; unmatched junction nucleotides: 11. The CDR3 length is 15 residues. Germline V CDR1 and CDR2: SGHRS, YFSETQ. For the CDR3, the DNA is TGCGCCAGCAGCTTGGGTGGGACAGGGGGTGAATTCCGGTTCTTC. Translation: CASSLGGTGGEFRFF.

This rearrangement joins TRBV6-1 to TRBJ2-7, with 8 bases identical to TRBD2. V was clipped by 6 bases and J by 5 bases; unmatched bases: 9. The CDR3 length is 14 residues. Per germline, CDR1 MNHNS and CDR2 SASEGT. CDR3 coding DNA: TGTGCCAGCAGACCCGGGACTAGTTGGAACGAGCAGTACTTC. The encoded protein is CASRPGTSWNEQYF.

This chain connects TRBV18 to TRBJ1-2; D not certain. Germline CDR1 reads KGHSH; CDR2 reads LQKENI. Trimming pared 0 bases from V and 0 bases from J, leaving 5 bases between. This CDR3 comprises 14 residues. The CDR3: CASSPPASNYGYTF. In nucleotides, the CDR3 is TGTGCCAGCTCACCACCGGCCTCTAACTATGGCTACACCTTC.

This clone showed up just a few times. This rearrangement joins TRBV27 to TRBJ2-5; D is tentatively TRBD1 or TRBD2 (7 bases each). CDR3 size: 17 residues. Trimming removed 5 bases at V and 6 bases at J, with 25 bases between. Germline assignment: CDR1 MNHEY and CDR2 SMNVEV (reference sequence). The CDR3 protein is CASSPRDSGLGGQTQYF. CDR3 in DNA: TGTGCCAGCAGTCCCCGGGACAGTGGGCTGGGAGGGCAGACCCAGTACTTC.

A single count supports this clone. The rearrangement uses TRBV5-1 and TRBJ2-1; 7 nucleotides match TRBD2. Germline CDR1 and CDR2: SGHRS and YFSETQ. The junction had 3 bases not matched to a gene; V was cut back by 4 bases and J by 8 bases. The CDR3 consists of 12 residues. This chain's CDR3 is CASSPAGHEQFF. For the CDR3, the DNA is TGCGCCAGCAGCCCAGCGGGACATGAGCAGTTCTTC.